The clone carrying this T cell receptor beta chain was detected only a few times. Its antigen is currently unknown. This sample was included in a study of cytomegalovirus exposure and HLA in healthy donors. General study points: Altogether, about 160 TCR beta chains were recorded as cytomegalovirus-associated. Immune exposure was documented only through CMV serostatus. Relative to the roughly 690-donor mean, N-insertions were reportedly fewer in an Asian-associated ancestry cluster in a later analysis.

Germline loops: CDR1 KGHSH, CDR2 LQKENI. The CDR3 has 17 residues. V gave up 3 bases and J gave up 0 bases; unmatched junction bases: 4. The PCR contained 60 Vbeta and 13 Jbeta primers. Sequencing used immunoSEQ multiplex PCR; TCRdb keeps in-frame clones, though not all of them. The table lists approximately 130,000 clones, 70% to 80% of them singletons. The origin of this receptor is a man in his fifties or sixties in good health and CMV-seronegative. The sample consisted of PBMCs. The genes are TRBV18 and TRBJ2-6; TRBD1 matches 8 bases. The CDR3 DNA reads as TGTGCCAGCTCACCCCAGGGGGCGACCTCTGGGGCCAACGTCCTGACTTTC. Translated: CASSPQGATSGANVLTF.